This T cell receptor (beta chain) was identified during a study of response to subunit inactivated influenza vaccine. This clonotype came up once. Its antigen is unidentified. At one of its ends the junction is not consistent with the germline gene, which may arise from a read error. CDR1 and CDR2 from the germline V gene are SGHAT and FQNNGV. The CDR3 extends over 15 amino acids. General study findings and limits: That few new T cells are recruited by each seasonal influenza vaccination was the authors' suggestion.

TCRdb re-derived calls from the RT-PCR reads in MiXCR, one entry per CDR3 protein. The table has about 310,000 distinct CDR3 sequences, 21% seen once. The receptor was derived from a man between 50 and 75 years old who received an inactivated influenza vaccine. V and J are TRBV11-2 and TRBJ1-6; 7 bases are shared with TRBD1. The sequencing used PBMCs from blood, collected about 20 months after vaccination. CDR3 coding DNA: TGTGCCAGCAGCCCTTTGACAGGGATTACTTCAGCCCTCCACTTT. This gives the protein CASSPLTGITSALHF.